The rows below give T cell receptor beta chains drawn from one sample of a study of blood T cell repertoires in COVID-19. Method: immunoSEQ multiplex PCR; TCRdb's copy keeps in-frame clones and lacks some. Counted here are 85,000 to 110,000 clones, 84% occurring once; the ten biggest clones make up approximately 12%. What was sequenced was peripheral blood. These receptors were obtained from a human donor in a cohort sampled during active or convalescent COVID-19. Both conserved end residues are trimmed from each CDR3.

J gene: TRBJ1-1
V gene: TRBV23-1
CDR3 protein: ASSHPTGVPEAF

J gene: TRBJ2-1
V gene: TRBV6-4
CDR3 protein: ASSKRGDLYNEQF

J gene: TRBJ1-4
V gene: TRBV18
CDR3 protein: ASSRWTGEDEKLF

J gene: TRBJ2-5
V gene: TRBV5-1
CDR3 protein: ASSPTGQLETQY

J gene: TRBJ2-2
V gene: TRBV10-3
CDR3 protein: AISASVELF

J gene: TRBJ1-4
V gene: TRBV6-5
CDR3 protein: ASSATGYKLF

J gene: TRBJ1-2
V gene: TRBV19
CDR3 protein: ASSIQTSRGGHGYT

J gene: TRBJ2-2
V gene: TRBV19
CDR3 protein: ASSDRGRGAYTGELF

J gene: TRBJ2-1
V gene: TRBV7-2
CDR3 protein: ASSLVAGGQF

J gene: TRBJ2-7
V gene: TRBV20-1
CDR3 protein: SASYRGRHEQY

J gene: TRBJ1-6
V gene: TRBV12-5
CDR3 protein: ASGPRLHSPLH

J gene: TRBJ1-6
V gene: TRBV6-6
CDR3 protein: ASSRLGTASSYNSPLH

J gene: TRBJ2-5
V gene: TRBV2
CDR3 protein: ASSGEGRWGTQY

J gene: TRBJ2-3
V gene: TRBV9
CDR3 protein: ASSEGQGTDTQY

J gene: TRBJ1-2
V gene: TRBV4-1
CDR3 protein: ASSKEVVGHPYGYT

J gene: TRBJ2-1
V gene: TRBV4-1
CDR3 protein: ASSQARTSEQF

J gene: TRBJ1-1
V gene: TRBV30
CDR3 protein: AWGTGPNTEAF

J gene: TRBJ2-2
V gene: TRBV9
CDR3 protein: ASSFGQTGELF

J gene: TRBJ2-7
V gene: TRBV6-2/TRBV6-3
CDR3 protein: ASSFSREQY

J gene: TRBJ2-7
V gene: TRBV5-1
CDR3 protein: ASSPTGGIYEQY

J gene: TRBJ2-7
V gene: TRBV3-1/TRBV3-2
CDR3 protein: ASSQGGTPYEQY

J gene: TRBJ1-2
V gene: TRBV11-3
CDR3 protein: ASEFRQGYGYT

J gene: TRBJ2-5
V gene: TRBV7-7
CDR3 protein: ASSFVGQGVETQY

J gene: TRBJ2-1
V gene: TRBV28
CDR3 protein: ASSLPGTYNEQF

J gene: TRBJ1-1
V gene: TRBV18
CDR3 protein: ASSPGAAEAF

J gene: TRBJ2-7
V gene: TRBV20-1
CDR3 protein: SASPTDYEQY

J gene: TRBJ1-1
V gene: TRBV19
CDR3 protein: ASSSTGLNTEAF

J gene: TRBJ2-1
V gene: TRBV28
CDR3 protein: ASSLNQRGAYTSSYNEQF

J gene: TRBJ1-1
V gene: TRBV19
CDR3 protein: ASSPPGNTEAF

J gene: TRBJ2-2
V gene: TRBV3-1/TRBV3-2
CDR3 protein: ASSQDFVQGTGELF

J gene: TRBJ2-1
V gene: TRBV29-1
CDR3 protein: STETSGSSYNEQF

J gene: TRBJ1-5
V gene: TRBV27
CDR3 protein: ASSPTRGSQPQH

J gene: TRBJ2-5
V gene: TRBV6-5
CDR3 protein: ASSLLDRVETQY

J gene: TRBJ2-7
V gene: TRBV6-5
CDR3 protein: ASSSRGLSSYEQY

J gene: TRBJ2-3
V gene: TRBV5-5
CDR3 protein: ASSETGFTDTQY

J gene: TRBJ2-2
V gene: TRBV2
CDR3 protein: ASRLEARTGELF

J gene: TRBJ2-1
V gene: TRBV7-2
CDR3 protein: ASSFSVNSYNEQF

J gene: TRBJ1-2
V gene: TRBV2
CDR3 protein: ASSDNNYGYT

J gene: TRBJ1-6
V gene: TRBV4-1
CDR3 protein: ASSQDRDHNSPLH

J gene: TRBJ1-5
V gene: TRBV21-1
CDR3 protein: ASSKETRDREGNQPQH

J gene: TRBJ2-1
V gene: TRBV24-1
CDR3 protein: ATSDVTSGGNNEQF

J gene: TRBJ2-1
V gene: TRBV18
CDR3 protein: ASSPRSGGLYNEQF

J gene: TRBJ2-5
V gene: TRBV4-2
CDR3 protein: ASSQETGGQETQY

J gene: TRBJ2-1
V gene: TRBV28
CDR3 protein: ASSLGGRSYNEQF

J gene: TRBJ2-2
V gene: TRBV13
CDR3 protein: ASSWGLAGAYTGELF

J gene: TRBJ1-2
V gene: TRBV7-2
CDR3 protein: ASSSVVSRMQGYGYT

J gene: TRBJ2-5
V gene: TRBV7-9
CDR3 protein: ASSRGTSGETQY

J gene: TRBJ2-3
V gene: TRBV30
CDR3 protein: AWSRRSTDTQY

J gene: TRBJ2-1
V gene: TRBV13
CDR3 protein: ASSLSLAGGLGYNEQF

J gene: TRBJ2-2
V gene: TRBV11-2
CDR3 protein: ASSLRPGGGPRGELF

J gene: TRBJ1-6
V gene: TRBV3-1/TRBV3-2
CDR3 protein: ASSRRAGRNSPLH

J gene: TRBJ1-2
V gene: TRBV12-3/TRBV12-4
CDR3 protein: ASSPRQGHGYT

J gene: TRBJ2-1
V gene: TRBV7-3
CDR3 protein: ASSSLGAGNEQF